The 17 T cell receptor beta chains reported below all come from one sample, sequenced in a study of T cells after yellow fever vaccination. One entry per CDR3 protein, called by TCRdb with MiXCR from the 5' RACE reads. Here the sample spans roughly 160,000 distinct CDR3 sequences, approximately 6.7% being singletons. The sample was CD4+ T cells sorted from PBMCs, taken 4 to 5 days after the first yellow fever vaccination. The receptor set was obtained from a man aged 18 to 29 who received the YFV17D yellow fever vaccine.

This clonotype appeared many times. The chain recombines TRBV9 with TRBJ2-3; 12 bases fit TRBD2. The J segment lost 0 bases and the V segment lost 1 base, leaving 3 bases of the junction unmatched. Germline-derived CDR1 and CDR2 are SGDLS and YYNGEE. The CDR3 loop spans 17 amino acids. In DNA, the CDR3 is TGTGCCAGCAGCGTACTAGCGGGGGGGTCTAGCACAGATACGCAGTATTTT. It yields the protein CASSVLAGGSSTDTQYF.

The rearrangement links TRBV27 to TRBJ1-5, with a possible D match to TRBD1 (6 bases). The germline V gene has CDR1 MNHEY and CDR2 SMNVEV (reference sequence). The CDR3 runs to 15 residues. With 6 bases removed from V and 2 bases from J, the gap between germline ends came to 14 bases. CDR3 in DNA: TGTGCCAGCAGCCCCGCGGGGGCGGGCAATCAGCCCCAGCATTTT. It is translated as CASSPAGAGNQPQHF.

This clonotype was found many times. The chain employs TRBV5-1 and TRBJ2-3; D assignment may be TRBD1 or TRBD2 (5 bases each). The V gene's germline CDR1 is SGHRS and CDR2 YFSETQ. This CDR3 is built from 14 residues. Deletions cut 4 bases from V and 3 bases from J, with 12 bases between. CDR3 in DNA: TGCGCCAGCAGCGAGGGGTCCTCAACAGATACGCAGTATTTT. The encoded protein is CASSEGSSTDTQYF.

This clonotype was observed many times. The chain joins TRBV12-3 or TRBV12-4 to TRBJ1-3; TRBD1 matches at 8 bases. Germline trimming cut 6 bases from V and 0 bases from J; bases unmatched to any gene: 7. The CDR3 extends over 16 amino acids. The CDR3 loop is CASRRLGQDSGNTIYF. The CDR3 region has the DNA TGTGCCAGCAGACGACTGGGACAGGACTCTGGAAACACCATATATTTT.

The chain links TRBV6-5 to TRBJ1-2, with a tentative D call TRBD1 (6 bases). V lost 10 bases, J lost 7 bases, and 22 bases lay in between. Per germline, CDR1 MNHEY and CDR2 SVGAGI. This CDR3 has 14 residues. CDR3 in DNA: TGTGCCACCGACCCCAGGTGGCAGGGGTCTGGCTACACCTTC. The encoded protein is CATDPRWQGSGYTF.

In this sample, this clonotype turned up once. The CDR3 DNA reads as TGTGCCAGAAGCCCACAAGGCACCGGGGAGCTGTTTTTT. This sequence encodes CARSPQGTGELFF. The rearrangement uses TRBV7-3 and TRBJ2-2; no reliable D call. This CDR3 is 13 amino acids long. Germline assignment: CDR1 SGHTA and CDR2 FQGTGA. V was trimmed by 9 bases and J by 4 bases, leaving 12 bases between them.

This chain joins TRBV12-3 or TRBV12-4 and TRBJ2-5; 7 nucleotides line up with TRBD1. The CDR3 spans 13 residues. Trimming at V came to 5 bases and at J to 3 bases, leaving 3 bases not matched to a gene. The CDR3 spells CASSHTGEETQYF. The CDR3 DNA reads TGTGCCAGCAGTCATACAGGGGAAGAGACCCAGTACTTC.

This clonotype was seen a few times. The gene calls are TRBV7-2 and TRBJ2-4; D might be TRBD1 (5 bases). V lost 1 base to trimming and J lost 5 bases, with 6 bases between them. The germline CDR1 and CDR2 sequences are SGHTA and FQGNSA. The CDR3 length is 13 residues. The CDR3 is CASSLGGQNIQYF. In DNA form, the CDR3 reads TGTGCCAGCAGCTTAGGGGGCCAAAACATTCAGTACTTC.

Only a few counts were recorded for this clonotype. V is TRBV4-1 and J is TRBJ1-2; 7 positions agree with TRBD1. The CDR3 length is 13 residues. The J segment lost 6 bases and the V segment lost 6 bases, leaving 7 bases of the junction unmatched. Germline V gene lookup returns CDR1 MGHRA and CDR2 YSYEKL. CDR3 nucleotide sequence: TGCGCCAGCAGTCTCAGGAGGGGGCATGGCTACACCTTC. Translating it yields CASSLRRGHGYTF.

A word on this clonotype: Since a much larger clone is just one base distant, this may be a read error. The CDR3 nucleotides read TGTGCCATCAGCCCCGGGCGGGGGCACAGCACAGATACGCAGTATTTT. Protein product: CAISPGRGHSTDTQYF. The chain carries TRBV5-4 and TRBJ2-3; D is perhaps TRBD2 (7 bases). CDR3 length: 16 residues. Per the germline V gene, CDR1 is SGHNT and CDR2 is YYREEE (reference sequence).

This clonotype has just a few counts. V usage is TRBV25-1 and J usage is TRBJ2-7; 7 bases fit TRBD1. The V gene's germline CDR1 is MGHDK and CDR2 SYGVNS. The V segment lost 1 base and the J segment 2 bases; nucleotides outside the gene matches: 8. CDR3 length: 16 residues. The CDR3, as DNA: TGTGCCAGCAGTGAATTTTGTCCAGGGACAGCCTACGAGCAGTACGTC. Protein product: CASSEFCPGTAYEQYV.

The table lists this clonotype with many counts. The rearrangement uses TRBV5-1 and TRBJ2-5; D is possibly TRBD1 or TRBD2 (5 bases each). Trimming took off 4 bases at V and 1 base at J, with 17 bases between the two ends. CDR1 and CDR2 (germline): SGHRS, YFSETQ. CDR3 size: 16 residues. This CDR3 reads CASSRLGTGTQETQYF. CDR3 in DNA: TGCGCCAGCAGCAGGTTAGGGACGGGGACCCAAGAGACCCAGTACTTC.

This clonotype was seen more than once but under ten times. The chain links TRBV7-9 to TRBJ1-1; 10 nucleotides agree with TRBD1. After removal of 2 bases from V and 5 bases from J, the junction contained 2 bases not matched to a gene. Looked up from germline, CDR1 is SEHNR and CDR2 is FQNEAQ (reference sequence). The CDR3 contains 14 residues. CDR3 in DNA: TGTGCCAGCAGCTTATGGGACAGGGGTACTGAAGCTTTCTTT. It translates to CASSLWDRGTEAFF.

This clonotype was found many times. J is TRBJ2-7 and V is TRBV6-2 or TRBV6-3; 7 bases map to TRBD1. Germline CDR1 MNHEY, CDR2 SVGEGT. The trim removed 5 bases at V and 3 bases at J, leaving 7 bases unmatched. This CDR3 comprises 14 residues. In DNA, the CDR3 is TGTGCCAGCAGTCGGACAGGCGTTATCTACGAGCAGTACTTC. This gives the protein CASSRTGVIYEQYF.

The CDR3 protein is CASSKDRVTGELFF. In DNA form, the CDR3 reads TGTGCCAGCAGCAAAGATCGCGTGACCGGGGAGCTGTTTTTT. The gene calls are TRBV21-1 and TRBJ2-2. TRBV21-1 is a known pseudogene. This CDR3 has 14 residues.

The chain uses TRBV4-2 and TRBJ2-5; either TRBD1 or TRBD2 may supply D (6 bases each). Germline assignment: CDR1 LGHNA and CDR2 YNFKEQ. The CDR3 runs 14 residues. Trimming took off 1 base at V and 7 bases at J, with 13 bases between the two ends. The CDR3 DNA sequence: TGTGCCAGCAGCCAAGTCCGGGGGCCTGGGACCCAGTACTTC. Translation: CASSQVRGPGTQYF.

This clonotype turned up a few times. The chain has TRBV5-6 and TRBJ2-4; TRBD1 agrees at 7 bases. Trimming cost V 3 bases and J 1 base; bases outside gene matches: 4. Germline loops: CDR1 SGHDT, CDR2 YYEEEE. There are 15 residues in the CDR3. CDR3 DNA sequence: TGTGCCAGCAGCTCACAGGGGCCGGCCAAAAACATTCAGTACTTC. This encodes CASSSQGPAKNIQYF.